This T cell receptor beta chain was captured by sequencing in a study of T-cell reconstitution after alpha-beta-depleted transplantation in children. TCRbeta library construction was performed incorporating unique molecular identifiers. A single record per CDR3 protein comes from TCRdb applying MiXCR to the PCR reads. The sample gives about 500,000 distinct CDR3 sequences, around a third of which show up once; around 2.3% is in the top ten. This clonotype was counted once. The TCR comes from a human donor who donated a stem cell graft to a child with aplastic anemia. The input for sequencing was PBMCs from the stem cell graft donor, taken from the stem cell graft.

CDR3 DNA: TGTGCCAGTAGACAAGACAGATCCAATCAGCCCCAGCATTTT. It codes for CASRQDRSNQPQHF. The chain employs TRBV19 and TRBJ1-5; maybe TRBD1 (5 bases). The CDR3 has 14 residues. Germline assignment: CDR1 LNHDA and CDR2 SQIVND (reference sequence). V was pared by 6 bases and J by 3 bases, with 12 bases between.